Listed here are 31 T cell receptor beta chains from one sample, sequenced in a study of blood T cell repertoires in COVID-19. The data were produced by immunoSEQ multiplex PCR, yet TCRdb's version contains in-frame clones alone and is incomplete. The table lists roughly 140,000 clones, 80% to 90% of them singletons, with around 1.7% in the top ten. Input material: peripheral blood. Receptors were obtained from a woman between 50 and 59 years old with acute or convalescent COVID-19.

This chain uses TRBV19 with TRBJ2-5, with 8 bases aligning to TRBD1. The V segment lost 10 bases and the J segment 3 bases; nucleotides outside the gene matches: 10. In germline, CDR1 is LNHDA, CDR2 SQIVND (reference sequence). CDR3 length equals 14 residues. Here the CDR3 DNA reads TGTGCCACTCGAGGACAGGGCCCAGAAGAGACCCAGTACTTC. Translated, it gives CATRGQGPEETQYF.

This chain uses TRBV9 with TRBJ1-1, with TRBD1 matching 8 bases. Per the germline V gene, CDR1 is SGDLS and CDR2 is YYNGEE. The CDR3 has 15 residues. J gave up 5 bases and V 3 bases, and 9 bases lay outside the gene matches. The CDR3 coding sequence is TGTGCCAGCAGCGCCCTAGACAGGGGAGGAACTGAAGCTTTCTTT. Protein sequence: CASSALDRGGTEAFF.

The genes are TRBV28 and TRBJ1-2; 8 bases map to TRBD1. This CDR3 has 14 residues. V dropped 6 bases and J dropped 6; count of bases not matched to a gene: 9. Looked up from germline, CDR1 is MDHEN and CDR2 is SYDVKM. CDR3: CASSSGGALDGYTF. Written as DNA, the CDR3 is TGTGCCAGCAGCTCAGGGGGCGCCTTGGATGGCTACACCTTC.

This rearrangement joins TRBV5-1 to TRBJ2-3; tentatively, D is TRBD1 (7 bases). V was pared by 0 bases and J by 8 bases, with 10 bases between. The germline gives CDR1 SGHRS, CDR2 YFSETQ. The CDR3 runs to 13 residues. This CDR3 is CASSLGQGGTQYF. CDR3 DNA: TGCGCCAGCAGCTTGGGACAGGGAGGTACGCAGTATTTT.

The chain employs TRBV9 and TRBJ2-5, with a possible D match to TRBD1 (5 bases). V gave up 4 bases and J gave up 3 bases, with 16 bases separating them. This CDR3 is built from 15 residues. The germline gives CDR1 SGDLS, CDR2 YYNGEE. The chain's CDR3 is CASSLPGTGKETQYF. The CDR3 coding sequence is TGTGCCAGCAGCTTGCCCGGCACAGGTAAAGAGACCCAGTACTTC.

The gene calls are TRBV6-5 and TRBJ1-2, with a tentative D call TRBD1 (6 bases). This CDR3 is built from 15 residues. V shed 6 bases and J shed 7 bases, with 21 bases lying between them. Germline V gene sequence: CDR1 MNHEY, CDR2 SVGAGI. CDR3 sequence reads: CASRFNRDPPGGYTF. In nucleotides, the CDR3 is TGTGCCAGCAGGTTCAACAGGGACCCACCTGGTGGCTACACCTTC.

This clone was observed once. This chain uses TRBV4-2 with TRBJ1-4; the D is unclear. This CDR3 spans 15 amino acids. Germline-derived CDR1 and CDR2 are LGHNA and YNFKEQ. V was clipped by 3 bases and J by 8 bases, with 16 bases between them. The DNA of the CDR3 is TGTGCCAGCAGCCAGAACAGTGGAAGAGGGGAAAAACTGTTTTTT. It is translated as CASSQNSGRGEKLFF.

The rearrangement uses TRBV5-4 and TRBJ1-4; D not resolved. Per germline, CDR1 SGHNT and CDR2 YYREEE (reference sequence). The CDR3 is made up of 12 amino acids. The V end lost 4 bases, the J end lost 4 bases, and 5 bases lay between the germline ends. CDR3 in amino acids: CASSANNEKLFF. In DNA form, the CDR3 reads TGTGCCAGCAGCGCTAATAATGAAAAACTGTTTTTT.

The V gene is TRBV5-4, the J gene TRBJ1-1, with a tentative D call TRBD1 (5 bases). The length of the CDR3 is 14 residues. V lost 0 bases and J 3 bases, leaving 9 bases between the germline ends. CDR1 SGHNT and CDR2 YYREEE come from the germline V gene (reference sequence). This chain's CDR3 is CASSLVGGDTEAFF. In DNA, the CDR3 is TGTGCCAGCAGCTTGGTCGGGGGGGACACTGAAGCTTTCTTT.

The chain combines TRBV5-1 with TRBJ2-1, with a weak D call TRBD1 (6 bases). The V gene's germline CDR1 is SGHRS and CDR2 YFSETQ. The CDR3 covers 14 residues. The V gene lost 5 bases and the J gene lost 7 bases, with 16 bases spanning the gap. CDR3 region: CASRGQPTSNEQFF. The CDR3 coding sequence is TGCGCCAGCAGAGGACAGCCTACCTCAAATGAGCAGTTCTTC.

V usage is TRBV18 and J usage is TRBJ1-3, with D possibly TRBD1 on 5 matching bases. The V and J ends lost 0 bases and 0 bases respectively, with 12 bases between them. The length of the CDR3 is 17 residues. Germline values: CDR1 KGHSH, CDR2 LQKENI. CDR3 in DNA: TGTGCCAGCTCACCACCGAGTACAGGCGGCTCTGGAAACACCATATATTTT. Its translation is CASSPPSTGGSGNTIYF.

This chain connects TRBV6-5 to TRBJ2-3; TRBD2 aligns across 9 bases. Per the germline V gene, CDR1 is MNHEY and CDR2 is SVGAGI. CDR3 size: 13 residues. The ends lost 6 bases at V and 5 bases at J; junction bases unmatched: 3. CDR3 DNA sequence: TGTGCCAGCAGGGTGACTAGCGGAGATACGCAGTATTTT. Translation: CASRVTSGDTQYF.

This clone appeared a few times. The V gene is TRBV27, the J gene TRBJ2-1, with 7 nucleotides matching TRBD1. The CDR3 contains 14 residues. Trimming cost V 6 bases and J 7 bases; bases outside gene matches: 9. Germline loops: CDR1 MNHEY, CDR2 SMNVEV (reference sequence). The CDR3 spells CASSERGRGNEQFF. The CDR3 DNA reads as TGTGCCAGCAGCGAAAGGGGGCGCGGAAATGAGCAGTTCTTC.

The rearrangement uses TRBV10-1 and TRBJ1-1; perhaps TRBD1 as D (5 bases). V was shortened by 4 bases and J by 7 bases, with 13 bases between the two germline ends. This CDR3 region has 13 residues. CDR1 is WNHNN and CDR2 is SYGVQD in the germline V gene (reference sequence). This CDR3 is CASSGTLLGEAFF. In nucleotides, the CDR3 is TGCGCCAGCAGTGGGACACTCTTGGGTGAAGCTTTCTTT.

CDR3 region: CASSVAGQINYGYTF. The CDR3 DNA is TGTGCCAGCAGCGTAGCTGGGCAGATCAACTATGGCTACACCTTC. The chain couples TRBV9 to TRBJ1-2; D remains unclear. Germline V gene data show CDR1 as SGDLS and CDR2 as YYNGEE. V lost 0 bases to trimming and J lost 2 bases, with 11 bases between them. The CDR3 totals 15 residues.

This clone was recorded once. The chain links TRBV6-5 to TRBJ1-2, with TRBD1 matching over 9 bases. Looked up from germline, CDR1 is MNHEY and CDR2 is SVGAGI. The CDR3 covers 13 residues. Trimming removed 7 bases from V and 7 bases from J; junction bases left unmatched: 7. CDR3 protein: CASNLGQGGGYTF. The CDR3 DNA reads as TGTGCCAGCAATCTGGGACAGGGCGGTGGCTACACCTTC.

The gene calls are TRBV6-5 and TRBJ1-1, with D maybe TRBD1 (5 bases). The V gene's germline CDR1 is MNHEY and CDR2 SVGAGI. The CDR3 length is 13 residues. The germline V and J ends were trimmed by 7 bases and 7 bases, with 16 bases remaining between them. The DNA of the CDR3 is TGTGCCAGCATATCGGGCAGGGTGAGTGAAGCTTTCTTT. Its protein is CASISGRVSEAFF.

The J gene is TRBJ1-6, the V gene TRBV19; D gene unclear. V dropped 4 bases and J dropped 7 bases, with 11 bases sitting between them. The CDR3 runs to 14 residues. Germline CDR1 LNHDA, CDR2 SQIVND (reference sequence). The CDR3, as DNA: TGTGCCAGTAGTAGAGCGGTTCTAAATTCACCCCTCCACTTT. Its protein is CASSRAVLNSPLHF.

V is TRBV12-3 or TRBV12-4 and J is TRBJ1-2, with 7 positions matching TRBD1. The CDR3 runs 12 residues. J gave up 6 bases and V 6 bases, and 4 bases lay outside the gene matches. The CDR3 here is CASSTTGNGYTF. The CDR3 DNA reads TGTGCCAGCAGCACGACAGGGAATGGCTACACCTTC.

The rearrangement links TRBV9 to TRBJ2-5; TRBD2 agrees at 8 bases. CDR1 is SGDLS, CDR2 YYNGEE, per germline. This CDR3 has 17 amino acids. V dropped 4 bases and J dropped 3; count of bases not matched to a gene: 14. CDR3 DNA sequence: TGTGCCAGCAGCTCCCCCCTAGCGGGCCTAGGGGAAGAGACCCAGTACTTC. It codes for CASSSPLAGLGEETQYF.

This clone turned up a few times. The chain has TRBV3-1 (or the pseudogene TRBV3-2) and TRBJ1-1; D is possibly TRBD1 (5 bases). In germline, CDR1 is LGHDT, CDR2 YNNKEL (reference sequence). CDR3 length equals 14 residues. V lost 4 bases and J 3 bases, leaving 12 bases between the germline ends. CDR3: CASSRDGGYTEAFF. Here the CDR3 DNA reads TGTGCCAGCAGCCGGGACGGAGGGTACACTGAAGCTTTCTTT.

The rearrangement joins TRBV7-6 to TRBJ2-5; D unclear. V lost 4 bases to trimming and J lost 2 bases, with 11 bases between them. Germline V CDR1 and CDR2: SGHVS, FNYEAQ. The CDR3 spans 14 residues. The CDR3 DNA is TGTGCCAGCAGCTCAGCCCCCCCTCAAGAGACCCAGTACTTC. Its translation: CASSSAPPQETQYF.

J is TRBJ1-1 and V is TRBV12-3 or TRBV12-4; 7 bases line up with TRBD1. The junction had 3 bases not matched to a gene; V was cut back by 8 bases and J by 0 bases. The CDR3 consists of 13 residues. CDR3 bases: TGTGCCAGCGGGACAGCAATGAACACTGAAGCTTTCTTT. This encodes CASGTAMNTEAFF.

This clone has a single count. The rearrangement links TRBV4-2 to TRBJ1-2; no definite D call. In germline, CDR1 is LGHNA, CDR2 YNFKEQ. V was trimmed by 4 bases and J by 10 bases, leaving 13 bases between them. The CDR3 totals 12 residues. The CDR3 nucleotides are TGTGCCAGCAGCCCCTCCACGGGAGACTACACCTTC. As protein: CASSPSTGDYTF.

CDR3 residues: CASLAGGHYYNEQFF. In nucleotides, the CDR3 is TGTGCCAGCCTAGCGGGGGGCCATTATTACAATGAGCAGTTCTTC. The chain employs TRBV5-8 and TRBJ2-1; 11 bases map to TRBD2. Germline trimming cut 7 bases from V and 4 bases from J; bases unmatched to any gene: 7. Germline CDR1 SGHTS, CDR2 YDEGEE. The length of the CDR3 is 15 residues.

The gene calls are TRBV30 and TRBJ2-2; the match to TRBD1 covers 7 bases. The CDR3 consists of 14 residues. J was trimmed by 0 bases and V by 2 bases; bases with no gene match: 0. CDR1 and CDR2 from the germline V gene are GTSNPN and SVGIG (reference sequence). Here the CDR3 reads CAWSRGPNTGELFF. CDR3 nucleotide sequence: TGTGCCTGGAGTAGGGGGCCGAACACCGGGGAGCTGTTTTTT.

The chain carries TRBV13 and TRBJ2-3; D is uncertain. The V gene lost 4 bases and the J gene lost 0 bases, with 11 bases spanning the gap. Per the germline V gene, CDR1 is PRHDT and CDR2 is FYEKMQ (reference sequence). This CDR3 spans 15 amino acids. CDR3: CASSSLQISTDTQYF. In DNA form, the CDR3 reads TGTGCCAGCAGCTCCCTTCAGATTAGCACAGATACGCAGTATTTT. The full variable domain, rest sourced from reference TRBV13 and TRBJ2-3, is AAGVIQSPRHLIKEKRETATLKCYPIPRHDTVYWYQQGPGQDPQFLISFYEKMQSDKGSIPDRFSAQQFSDYHSELNMSSLELGDSALYFCASSSLQISTDTQYFGPGTRLTVL.

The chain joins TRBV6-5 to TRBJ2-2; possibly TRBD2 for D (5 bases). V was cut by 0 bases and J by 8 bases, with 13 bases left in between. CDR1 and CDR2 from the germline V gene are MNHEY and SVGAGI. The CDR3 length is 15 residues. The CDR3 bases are TGTGCCAGCAGTTACTCGAAGGGTTCGGGGGGGGAGCTGTTTTTT. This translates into CASSYSKGSGGELFF.

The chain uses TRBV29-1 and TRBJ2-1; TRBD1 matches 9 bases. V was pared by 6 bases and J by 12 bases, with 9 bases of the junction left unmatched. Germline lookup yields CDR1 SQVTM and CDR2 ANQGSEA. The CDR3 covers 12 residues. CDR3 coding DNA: TGCAGCGTCGCTACAGGGGGCGAAACGCAGTTCTTC. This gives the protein CSVATGGETQFF.

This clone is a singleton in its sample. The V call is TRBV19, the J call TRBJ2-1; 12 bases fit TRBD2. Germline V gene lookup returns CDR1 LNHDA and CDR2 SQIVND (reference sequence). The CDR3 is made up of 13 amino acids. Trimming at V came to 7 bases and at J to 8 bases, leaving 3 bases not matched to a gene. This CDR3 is CASTGLAGHEQFF. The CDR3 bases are TGTGCCAGTACAGGACTAGCGGGACATGAGCAGTTCTTC.

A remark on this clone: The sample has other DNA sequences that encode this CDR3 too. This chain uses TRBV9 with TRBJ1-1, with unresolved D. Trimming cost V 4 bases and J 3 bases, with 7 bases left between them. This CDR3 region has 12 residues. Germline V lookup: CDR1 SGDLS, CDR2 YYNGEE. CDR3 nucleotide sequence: TGTGCCAGCAGCCCGAGGGACACTGAAGCTTTCTTT. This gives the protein CASSPRDTEAFF.